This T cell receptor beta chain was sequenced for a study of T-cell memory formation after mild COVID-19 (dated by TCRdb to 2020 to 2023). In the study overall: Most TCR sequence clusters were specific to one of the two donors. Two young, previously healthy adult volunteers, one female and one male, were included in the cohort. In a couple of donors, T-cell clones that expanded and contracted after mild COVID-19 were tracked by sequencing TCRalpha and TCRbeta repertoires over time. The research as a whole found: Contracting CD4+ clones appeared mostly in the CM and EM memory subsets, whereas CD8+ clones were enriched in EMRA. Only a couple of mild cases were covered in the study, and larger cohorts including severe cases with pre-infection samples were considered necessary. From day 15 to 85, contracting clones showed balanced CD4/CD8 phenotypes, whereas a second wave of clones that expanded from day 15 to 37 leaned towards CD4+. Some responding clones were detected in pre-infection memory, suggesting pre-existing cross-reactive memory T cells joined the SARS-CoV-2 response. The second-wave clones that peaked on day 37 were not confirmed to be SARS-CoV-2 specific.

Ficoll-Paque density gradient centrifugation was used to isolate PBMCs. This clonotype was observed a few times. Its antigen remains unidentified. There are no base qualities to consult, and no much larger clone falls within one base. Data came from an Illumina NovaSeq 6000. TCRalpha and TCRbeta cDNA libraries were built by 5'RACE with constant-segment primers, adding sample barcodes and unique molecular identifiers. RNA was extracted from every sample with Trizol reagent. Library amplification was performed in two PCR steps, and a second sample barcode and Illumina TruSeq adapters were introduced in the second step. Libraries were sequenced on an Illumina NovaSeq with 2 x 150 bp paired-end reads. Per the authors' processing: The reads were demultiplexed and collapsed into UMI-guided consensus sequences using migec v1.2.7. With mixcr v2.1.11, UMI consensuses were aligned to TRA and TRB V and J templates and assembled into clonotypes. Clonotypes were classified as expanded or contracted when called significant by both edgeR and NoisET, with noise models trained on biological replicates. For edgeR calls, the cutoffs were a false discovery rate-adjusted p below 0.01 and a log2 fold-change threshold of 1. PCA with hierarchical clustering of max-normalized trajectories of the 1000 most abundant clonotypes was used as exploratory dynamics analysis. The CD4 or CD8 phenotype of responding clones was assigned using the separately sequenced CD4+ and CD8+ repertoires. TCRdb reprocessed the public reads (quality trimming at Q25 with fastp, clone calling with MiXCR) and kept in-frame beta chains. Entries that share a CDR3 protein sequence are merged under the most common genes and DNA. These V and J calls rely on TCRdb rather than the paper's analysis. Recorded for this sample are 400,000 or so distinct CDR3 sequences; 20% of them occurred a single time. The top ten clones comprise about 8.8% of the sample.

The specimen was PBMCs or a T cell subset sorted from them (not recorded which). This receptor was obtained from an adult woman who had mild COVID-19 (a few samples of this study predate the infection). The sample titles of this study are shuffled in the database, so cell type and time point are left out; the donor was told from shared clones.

The nucleotides are TGTGCCAGCAGCGTAGAAGGGACAGGGGGCTACGAGCAGTACTTC. Its protein reads: CASSVEGTGGYEQYF. The rearrangement joined TRBV9 to TRBJ2-7, with TRBD1 identical over 11 junction bases. The germline V gene provides CDR1 SGDLS and CDR2 YYNGEE. Trimming removed 0 bases from V and 3 bases from J; the gene matches leave 2 bases unexplained. The CDR3 goes from the cysteine to the phenylalanine over 15 residues. The read is trimmed to its CDR3 DNA, 45 bases read in frame from base 1.